A selection of T cell receptor beta chains follows, all from one sample in a study of T cells in Graves' hyperthyroidism and ophthalmopathy. TCRdb called the multiplex PCR reads again in MiXCR, with one record for every CDR3 protein. In the table there are approximately 400,000 distinct CDR3 sequences, around a sixth of which are singletons. Sequencing was performed on blood. The receptors derive from a woman aged 18 to 35 with Graves' hyperthyroidism. Both conserved end residues are part of each CDR3.

V: TRBV18
J: TRBJ2-2
CDR3: CASSIEPPNTGELFF

V: TRBV12-3/TRBV12-4
J: TRBJ2-2
CDR3: CASMGPTGELFF

V: TRBV12-3/TRBV12-4
J: TRBJ2-5
CDR3: CASSPTAGKTQYF

V: TRBV20-1
J: TRBJ2-5
CDR3: CSARSLAETQYF

V: TRBV2
J: TRBJ2-1
CDR3: CASTANLGLAENEQFF

V: TRBV3-1
J: TRBJ2-5
CDR3: CASSPTSRETQYF

V: TRBV5-6
J: TRBJ2-7
CDR3: CASSFRRANRDPYEQYF

V: TRBV9
J: TRBJ1-1
CDR3: CASSVYEGLNTEAFF

V: TRBV15
J: TRBJ2-7
CDR3: CATSRGNWGDEQYF

V: TRBV3-1
J: TRBJ1-1
CDR3: CASSQSSEAFF

V: TRBV20-1
J: TRBJ1-1
CDR3: CSARDLGVNTEAFF

V: TRBV29-1
J: TRBJ1-5
CDR3: CSVAKDRSNQPQHF

V: TRBV11-3
J: TRBJ2-2
CDR3: CASSHEGLTTGELFF

V: TRBV18
J: TRBJ1-6
CDR3: CASSPDSSSYNSPLHF

V: TRBV10-3
J: TRBJ1-6
CDR3: CAISRTGENSPLHF

V: TRBV18
J: TRBJ1-6
CDR3: CASSPSVRPDSPLHF

V: TRBV19
J: TRBJ2-3
CDR3: CASGAGGHNTQYF

V: TRBV18
J: TRBJ1-4
CDR3: CASSEGGEKLFF

V: TRBV5-1
J: TRBJ1-2
CDR3: CASSGGTANYGYTF

V: TRBV12-5
J: TRBJ2-3
CDR3: CASGLVYDTQYF

V: TRBV19
J: TRBJ1-5
CDR3: CASSRGLEGNQPQHF

V: TRBV2
J: TRBJ2-3
CDR3: CASSSAGGPADTQYF

V: TRBV12-3/TRBV12-4
J: TRBJ2-1
CDR3: CASSTYRGGYNEQFF

V: TRBV15
J: TRBJ2-5
CDR3: CATSSLQGRETQYF

V: TRBV30
J: TRBJ1-6
CDR3: CAWNRVGDSPLHF

V: TRBV4-1
J: TRBJ2-6
CDR3: CASSHGGANVLTF

V: TRBV5-1
J: TRBJ1-1
CDR3: CASSLIAGMNTEAFF

V: TRBV7-9
J: TRBJ2-6
CDR3: CASSPGTGANVLTF

V: TRBV6-2/TRBV6-3
J: TRBJ2-3
CDR3: CASSTMGTQYF

V: TRBV18
J: TRBJ2-7
CDR3: CASSQDPGRVHEQYF

V: TRBV11-3
J: TRBJ1-4
CDR3: CASSSSWGPQSNEKLFF

V: TRBV11-3
J: TRBJ1-6
CDR3: CASSLERSYNSPLHF

V: TRBV10-3
J: TRBJ2-7
CDR3: CAISAYGGGGPENEQYF

V: TRBV30
J: TRBJ2-7
CDR3: CAWSVSDISYEQYF

V: TRBV19
J: TRBJ2-2
CDR3: CASSKYLQGTGAGELFF

V: TRBV2
J: TRBJ2-2
CDR3: CASTRIGNGELFF

V: TRBV20-1
J: TRBJ2-1
CDR3: CSARSSGGHSYNEQFF

V: TRBV20-1
J: TRBJ1-2
CDR3: CSARVGRSNYGYTF

V: TRBV14
J: TRBJ2-7
CDR3: CASSPWDSPYEQYF

V: TRBV30
J: TRBJ2-2
CDR3: CAWSVRSSGGNTGELFF

V: TRBV9
J: TRBJ2-7
CDR3: CASSVGGGFSYEQYF

V: TRBV6-1
J: TRBJ2-2
CDR3: CASSGTSGGAPGELFF

V: TRBV20-1
J: TRBJ1-1
CDR3: CSAREVGQGGNTEASF

V: TRBV5-5
J: TRBJ2-3
CDR3: CASSPQGTTDKDTQYF

V: TRBV4-1
J: TRBJ1-5
CDR3: CASSPSSGAPVHF

V: TRBV18
J: TRBJ2-5
CDR3: CASSPGQGPSRETQYF

V: TRBV5-1
J: TRBJ1-2
CDR3: CASSLISAGGYTF

V: TRBV7-8
J: TRBJ2-5
CDR3: CASSFRDREETQYF

V: TRBV28
J: TRBJ2-7
CDR3: CASSLDRTGGEQYF